The sequence of this T cell receptor (beta chain) was determined in a study of Graves' ophthalmopathy and Graves' hyperthyroidism. Cases classed as stable hyperthyroidism had no ophthalmopathy within 18 months of follow-up. PBMCs originated in approximately 9.1 ml of fresh peripheral blood. V was pared by 1 base and J by 7 bases, with 14 bases between. Germline CDR1 and CDR2: SGHTA and FQGNSA. This CDR3 has 16 amino acids. RNA transcripts were the source from which TCR beta CDR3 regions were amplified. Second-round multiplex PCR followed a first-round RT-PCR using HTBI primers. TCRdb reanalysed the multiplex PCR reads using MiXCR and keeps one entry per CDR3 protein. Here the sample spans 300,000 to 500,000 distinct CDR3 sequences, just over 15% being singletons. Many counts were recorded for this clonotype.

This TCR came from a young woman with stable Graves' hyperthyroidism. The sample comprised peripheral blood. The chain employs TRBV7-2 and TRBJ1-6; D remains unclear. CDR3 loop: CASSLGQPAGNSPLHF. DNA of the CDR3: TGTGCCAGCAGCTTAGGACAACCGGCCGGGAATTCACCCCTCCACTTT.